This paragraph reports one T cell receptor beta chain. Its antigen remains unidentified. The sample is drawn from a study of OX40 agonist ivuxolimab in advanced cancers. Findings of the study overall: The study did not work out the antigen specificity of the expanded peripheral T cells.

Using immunoSEQ multiplex PCR, the repertoire was profiled, and TCRdb retains in-frame clones only, with some absent. The sample includes about 64,000 clones, around 93% seen only once; the top ten take about 0.4%. Sequenced material: CD4+ or CD8+ T cells sorted from blood, taken in a trial of the OX40 agonist ivuxolimab. This sequence originates from an adult with an advanced solid tumor such as melanoma, head and neck, liver or kidney cancer.

The CDR3 spells CASSGQTDTEAFF. CDR3 sequence (DNA): TGCGCCAGCAGTGGACAGACCGACACTGAAGCTTTCTTT. The rearrangement joins TRBV10-1 to TRBJ1-1; perhaps TRBD1 as D (5 bases). The germline V gene has CDR1 WNHNN and CDR2 SYGVQD (reference sequence). The CDR3 consists of 13 residues. V was cut by 4 bases and J by 3 bases, with 9 bases left in between.